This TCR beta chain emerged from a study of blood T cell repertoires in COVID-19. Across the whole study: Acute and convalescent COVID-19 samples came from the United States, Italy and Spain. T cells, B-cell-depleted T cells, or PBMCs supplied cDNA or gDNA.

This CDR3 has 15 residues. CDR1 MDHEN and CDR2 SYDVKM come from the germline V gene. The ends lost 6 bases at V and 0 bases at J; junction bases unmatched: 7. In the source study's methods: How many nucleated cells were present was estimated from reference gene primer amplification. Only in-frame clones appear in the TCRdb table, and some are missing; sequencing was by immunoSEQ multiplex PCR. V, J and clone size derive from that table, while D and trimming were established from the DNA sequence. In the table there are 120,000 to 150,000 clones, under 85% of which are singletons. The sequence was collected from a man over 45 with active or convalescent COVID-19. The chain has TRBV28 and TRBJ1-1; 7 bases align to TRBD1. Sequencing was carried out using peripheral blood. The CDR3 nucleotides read TGTGCCAGCAGCCCCCGACAGGGATTGAACACTGAAGCTTTCTTT. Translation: CASSPRQGLNTEAFF. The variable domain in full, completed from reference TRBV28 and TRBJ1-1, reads DVKVTQSSRYLVKRTGEKVFLECVQDMDHENMFWYRQDPGLGLRLIYFSYDVKMKEKGDIPEGYSVSREKKERFSLILESASTNQTSMYLCASSPRQGLNTEAFFGQGTRLTVV.